Presented here are 13 T cell receptor beta chains from one specimen sequenced in a study of blood T cells in healthy people across ages (dated by TCRdb to between 2015 and 2017). Receptor amplification or capture employed 5' RACE. The sequencer listed for this sample is Illumina HiSeq 2500. The second PCR ran for roughly 7 to 11 cycles and used a J-beta primer mix along with a sample-barcoded 5' primer. TCRdb reworked the public reads: Q25 trimming with fastp, MiXCR clone assembly, productive beta chains retained. Each entry is one CDR3 protein sequence, shown with its most common DNA and genes. The sample data list about 640,000 distinct CDR3 sequences, and approximately 50% of these were observed just once. 30% to 45% of the sample is held by the ten biggest clonotypes. Source material: blood. The receptors were sampled from a man in his sixties in good health.

Only a few counts were recorded for this clonotype. The chain recombines TRBV6-2 or TRBV6-3 with TRBJ1-5; D is possibly TRBD1 (5 bases). The CDR3 sequence is 14 residues long. Germline values: CDR1 MNHEY, CDR2 SVGEGT. Between the trimmed V and J ends, which lost 7 bases and 6 bases, there was a span of 16 bases. CDR3 in amino acids: CASTHGAPFQPQHF. As DNA, the CDR3 is TGTGCCAGCACCCACGGGGCACCGTTTCAGCCCCAGCATTTT.

CDR3 region: CASGGTGPYNEQFF. The DNA for the CDR3 is TGTGCCAGCGGGGGGACTGGCCCCTACAATGAGCAGTTCTTC. This chain connects TRBV6-5 to TRBJ2-1; tentatively, D is TRBD2 (6 bases). The CDR3 extends over 14 amino acids. The V gene's germline CDR1 is MNHEY and CDR2 SVGAGI. V lost 8 bases and J lost 2, with 13 bases in between.

V is TRBV28 and J is TRBJ1-2, with a possible D match to TRBD1 (6 bases). Trimming took off 2 bases at V and 4 bases at J, with 11 bases between the two ends. The CDR3 spans 14 residues. Germline V lookup: CDR1 MDHEN, CDR2 SYDVKM. The CDR3 nucleotides are TGTGCCAGCAGTTTACTAGGCAGGGGCTATGGCTACACCTTC. Its protein product is CASSLLGRGYGYTF.

This rearrangement joins TRBV30 to TRBJ2-3; a weak D match, TRBD2 (6 bases). Trimming pared 7 bases from V and 2 bases from J, leaving 16 bases between. Germline V CDR1 and CDR2: GTSNPN, SVGIG (reference sequence). The CDR3 runs to 14 residues. The CDR3 bases are TGTGCCTTCCAGCGGGTCGGAATCACAGATACGCAGTATTTT. Residues: CAFQRVGITDTQYF.

This clonotype showed up just once. The chain links TRBV24-1 to TRBJ2-1, with 10 bases matching TRBD1. The CDR3 extends over 16 amino acids. With V trimmed by 5 bases and J by 3 bases, 6 bases remained unmatched. Germline CDR1 is KGHDR and CDR2 is SFDVKD. CDR3 protein: CATSGPRTGGYNEQFF. The CDR3 region has the DNA TGTGCCACCAGTGGCCCACGGACAGGGGGCTACAATGAGCAGTTCTTC.

This chain links TRBV4-2 with TRBJ2-1; 8 positions match TRBD2. Per the germline V gene, CDR1 is LGHNA and CDR2 is YNFKEQ. There are 16 residues in the CDR3. Germline trimming cut 1 base from V and 8 bases from J; bases unmatched to any gene: 10. CDR3 sequence: CASSQGNRGGMHEQFF. The CDR3 DNA is TGTGCCAGCAGCCAAGGAAATCGGGGGGGCATGCATGAGCAGTTCTTC.

This clonotype was seen a handful of times. The chain has TRBV29-1 and TRBJ2-7, with TRBD1 identical over 10 bases. The CDR3 contains 13 residues. CDR1 and CDR2 (germline): SQVTM, ANQGSEA. The J segment lost 2 bases and the V segment lost 5 bases, leaving 3 bases of the junction unmatched. The CDR3 region has the DNA TGCAGCGTTTTTGGACAGGGGGCCTACGAGCAGTACTTC. It yields the protein CSVFGQGAYEQYF.

This clonotype was counted a few times. This chain links TRBV6-1 with TRBJ1-2, with a weak D call TRBD1 (6 bases). Trimming cost V 5 bases and J 0 bases, with 13 bases left between them. Germline lookup yields CDR1 MNHNS and CDR2 SASEGT. CDR3 length equals 15 residues. The CDR3 DNA sequence: TGTGCCAGCAGTCAGACAGGACTTCCTAACTATGGCTACACCTTC. It translates to CASSQTGLPNYGYTF.

The CDR3 spells CSARGDTVGETQYF. Here the CDR3 DNA reads TGCAGTGCTAGAGGGGACACAGTCGGGGAGACCCAGTACTTC. The rearrangement links TRBV20-1 to TRBJ2-4; tentative D call: TRBD1 (6 bases). The better agreement between TRBJ2-5 and the DNA end casts doubt on the J call. Germline V gene sequence: CDR1 DFQATT, CDR2 SNEGSKA (reference sequence). The CDR3 is 14 amino acids.

The table lists this clonotype with a few counts. The genes are TRBV7-2 and TRBJ2-7; TRBD1 matches at 8 bases. After removal of 3 bases from V and 1 base from J, the junction contained 5 bases not matched to a gene. This CDR3 is 15 amino acids long. The germline gives CDR1 SGHTA, CDR2 FQGNSA. CDR3 sequence (DNA): TGTGCCAGCAGCTTTGGGACAGGCATATCCTACGAGCAGTACTTC. Translation: CASSFGTGISYEQYF.

V is TRBV20-1 and J is TRBJ2-6; D is unresolved. Per germline, CDR1 DFQATT and CDR2 SNEGSKA (reference sequence). The CDR3 has 13 residues. V was clipped by 6 bases and J by 4 bases, with 10 bases between them. The CDR3, as DNA: TGCAGTGCACCTGCTCCGGGGGCCAACGTCCTGACTTTC. It yields the protein CSAPAPGANVLTF.

This chain joins TRBV5-1 and TRBJ1-2; a weak D match, TRBD1 (5 bases). There are 12 residues in the CDR3. CDR1 is SGHRS and CDR2 is YFSETQ in the germline V gene. V lost 5 bases to trimming and J lost 6 bases, with 11 bases between them. In DNA form, the CDR3 reads TGCGCCAGCAGTCCCGAGACAGATGGCTACACCTTC. Translation gives CASSPETDGYTF.

The rearrangement uses TRBV29-1 and TRBJ2-6; a possible D gene is TRBD2 (5 bases). This CDR3 has 15 amino acids. V gave up 3 bases and J gave up 2 bases, with 11 bases separating them. Germline-derived CDR1 and CDR2 are SQVTM and ANQGSEA. This CDR3 reads CSVDEGWAGANVLTF. For the CDR3, the DNA is TGCAGCGTTGATGAGGGCTGGGCTGGGGCCAACGTCCTGACTTTC.